The clone carrying this T cell receptor (beta chain) was counted many times. As yet, its antigen is unknown. Germline assignment: CDR1 MDHEN and CDR2 SYDVKM. The length of the CDR3 is 14 residues. V lost 2 bases to trimming and J lost 4 bases, with 10 bases between them. RNA transcripts were the template for amplifying TCR beta CDR3 regions. First-round RT-PCR targeting the TCR CDR3 was performed with the HTBI primer set. TCRdb re-called the multiplex PCR reads with MiXCR, one entry per CDR3 protein. The sample includes 300,000 to 450,000 distinct CDR3 sequences, about a sixth seen only once; the top ten take around a quarter. Hyperthyroidism was newly diagnosed in patients aged 18 to 65 (duration under 2 months). Patients were excluded because of uncontrolled infection, other autoimmune disease, pregnancy or lactation. The data stem from a study of T cells in Graves' hyperthyroidism and ophthalmopathy. Overall study findings and caveats: Before onset, ophthalmopathy was predicted by the model a median around 6 months earlier. Most clonotypes that expanded in the thyroid above 0.001 also showed up in blood.

The V gene is TRBV28, the J gene TRBJ2-3, with D unresolved. This clonotype was obtained from a young woman with Graves' hyperthyroidism that later progressed to Graves' ophthalmopathy. The sample was blood. The DNA of the CDR3 is TGTGCCAGCAGTTTACTCCTCGTGGCAGATACGCAGTATTTT. Protein product: CASSLLLVADTQYF. The full variable domain, with the rest looked up from reference TRBV28 and TRBJ2-3, is DVKVTQSSRYLVKRTGEKVFLECVQDMDHENMFWYRQDPGLGLRLIYFSYDVKMKEKGDIPEGYSVSREKKERFSLILESASTNQTSMYLCASSLLLVADTQYFGPGTRLTVL.